This T cell receptor beta chain is drawn from a study of identical twins. Points from the study as a whole: Beta clonotypes that were abundant in cord blood contained fewer insertions, a pattern absent from memory repertoires. The authors noted that invariant MAIT and iNKT cells could partly confound zero-insertion analyses. In drawing conclusions, the study used cross-sectional statistical analysis and did not follow the same donors.

TCRdb reanalysed the 5' RACE reads using MiXCR and keeps one entry per CDR3 protein. The top ten clones hold around 0.4% of a sample with around 530,000 distinct CDR3 sequences, approximately 16% of them seen once. About this clonotype itself: Its antigen remains unknown.

Trimming at V came to 9 bases and at J to 1 base, leaving 11 bases not matched to a gene. The CDR3 contains 16 residues. Germline loops: CDR1 KGHDR, CDR2 SFDVKD. Only healthy Caucasians were enrolled as donors. The same sample was also used in a study of yellow fever vaccine responses in identical twins.

The sequence was obtained from a young woman in good health. The J gene is TRBJ2-3, the V gene TRBV24-1, with TRBD1 matching over 8 bases. The source material was CD4+ T cells sorted from blood. In DNA, the CDR3 is TGTGCCACCCAACCTAGGCAGGGGGCCCGCACAGATACGCAGTATTTT. It translates to CATQPRQGARTDTQYF.